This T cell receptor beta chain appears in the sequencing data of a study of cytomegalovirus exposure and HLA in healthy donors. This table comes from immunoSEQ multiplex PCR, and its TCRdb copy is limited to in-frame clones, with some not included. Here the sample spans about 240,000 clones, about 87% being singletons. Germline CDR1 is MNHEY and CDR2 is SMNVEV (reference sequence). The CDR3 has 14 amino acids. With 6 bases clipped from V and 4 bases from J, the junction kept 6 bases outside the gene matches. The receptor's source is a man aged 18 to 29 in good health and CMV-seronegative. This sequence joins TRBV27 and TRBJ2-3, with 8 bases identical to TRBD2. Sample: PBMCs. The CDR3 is CASRVSGSPDTQYF. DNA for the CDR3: TGTGCCAGCAGGGTAAGCGGGAGCCCAGATACGCAGTATTTT.